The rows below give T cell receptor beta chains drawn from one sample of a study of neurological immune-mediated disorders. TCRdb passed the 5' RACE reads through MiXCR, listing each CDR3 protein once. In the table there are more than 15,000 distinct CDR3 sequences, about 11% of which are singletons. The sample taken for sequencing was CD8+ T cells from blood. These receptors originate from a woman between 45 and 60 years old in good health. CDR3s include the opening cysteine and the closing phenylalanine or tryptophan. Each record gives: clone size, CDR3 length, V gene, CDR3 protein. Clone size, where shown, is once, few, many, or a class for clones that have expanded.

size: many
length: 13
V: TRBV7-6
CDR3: CASMRTNTGELFF

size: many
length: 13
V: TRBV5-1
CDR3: CASSFPRDNEQFF

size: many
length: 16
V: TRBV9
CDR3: CASSVGPRGVNTEAFF

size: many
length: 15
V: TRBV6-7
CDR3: CASSYSGQGNQPQHF

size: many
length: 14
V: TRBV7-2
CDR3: CASSLDHFQETQYF

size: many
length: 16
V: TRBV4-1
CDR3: CASSQDDPVAGNIQYF

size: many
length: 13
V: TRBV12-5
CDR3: CASGLGPNNEQFF

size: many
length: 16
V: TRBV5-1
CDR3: CASSLGEGSFTGELFF

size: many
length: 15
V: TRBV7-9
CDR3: CASSLFGGGPGEQYF

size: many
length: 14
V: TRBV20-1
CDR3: CSAPGTANTGELFF

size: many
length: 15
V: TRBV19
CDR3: CASSMGGFPVNEQFF

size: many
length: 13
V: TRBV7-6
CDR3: CASSPGGWEPQHF

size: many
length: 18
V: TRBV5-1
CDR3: CASSPGFPAGTGDWEQYF

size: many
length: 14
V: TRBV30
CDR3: CAWSAGQGADEQFF

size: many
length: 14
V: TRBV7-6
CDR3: CASSLGRVKETQYF

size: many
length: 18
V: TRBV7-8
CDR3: CASSLAKWGPHGNQPQHF

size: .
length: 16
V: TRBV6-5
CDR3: CASRRRLAGANNEQFF

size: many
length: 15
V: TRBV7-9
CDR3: CASSPSVGVSGEQFF

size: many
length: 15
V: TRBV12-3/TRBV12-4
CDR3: CASSIAGTRVGEQFF

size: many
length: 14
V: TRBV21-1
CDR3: CASSKDCGKETQYF

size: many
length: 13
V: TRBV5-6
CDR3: CASRADRGLGYTF

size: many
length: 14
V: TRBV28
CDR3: CASSLIGAIGELFF

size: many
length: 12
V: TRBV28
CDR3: CASSRRNYGYTF

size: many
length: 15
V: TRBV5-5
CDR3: CASSLPVSGFDEQYF

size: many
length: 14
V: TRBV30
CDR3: CAWSVHTGVSGYTF

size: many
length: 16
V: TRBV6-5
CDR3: CASSYSVAGEYDTQYF

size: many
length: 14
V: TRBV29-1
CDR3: CSVEAPQGTGELFF

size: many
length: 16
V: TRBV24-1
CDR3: CATSDLLSQGTGELFF

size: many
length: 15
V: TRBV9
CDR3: CASSESGISYNEQFF

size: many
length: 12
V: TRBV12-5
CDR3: CASSAGNYEQYF

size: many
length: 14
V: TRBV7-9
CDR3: CASSQGLLDYEQYF

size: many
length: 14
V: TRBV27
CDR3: CASRMTNLNTEAFF

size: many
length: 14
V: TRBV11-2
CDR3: CASSWGLTTDTQYF

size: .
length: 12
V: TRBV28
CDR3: CASSPKMDTQYF

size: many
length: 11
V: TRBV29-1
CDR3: CSVAGGNEQFF

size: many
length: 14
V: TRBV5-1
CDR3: CASSLGADTDTQYF

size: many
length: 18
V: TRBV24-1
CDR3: CATSGRGTETGDTDTQYF

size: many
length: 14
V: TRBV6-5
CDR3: CASSYSSGWIEQFF

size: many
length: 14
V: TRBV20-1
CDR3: CSARDVAQGAEAFF

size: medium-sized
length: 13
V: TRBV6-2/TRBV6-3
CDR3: CASNPAGAYEQYF

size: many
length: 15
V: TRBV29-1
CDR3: CSVEGGQGSTDTQYF

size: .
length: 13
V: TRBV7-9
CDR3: CASSLSGTYEQYF

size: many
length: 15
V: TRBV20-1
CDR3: CSASFVAGARNTQYF

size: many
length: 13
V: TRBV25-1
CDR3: CASSLSGPYEQYF

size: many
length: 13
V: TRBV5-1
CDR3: CASSPKGWETQYF

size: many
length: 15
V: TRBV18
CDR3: CASSLGTGDTHGYTF

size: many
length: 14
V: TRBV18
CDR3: CASSPRDSPYEQYF

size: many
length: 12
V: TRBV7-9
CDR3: CASGVGRIEAFF

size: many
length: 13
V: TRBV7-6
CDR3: CASTGQERGEQYF

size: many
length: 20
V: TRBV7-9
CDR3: CASSSTGKEQRSSYNSPLHF

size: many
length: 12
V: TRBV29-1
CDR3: CSVWGKDSEAFF

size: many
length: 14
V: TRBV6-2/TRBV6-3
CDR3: CASSYWPSNQPQHF

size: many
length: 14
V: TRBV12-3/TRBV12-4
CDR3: CASSFGQGADEQYF

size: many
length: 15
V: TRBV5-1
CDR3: CASSPTSGAIYEQYF

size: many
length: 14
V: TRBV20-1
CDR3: CSAEPVTTNEKLFF